The 9 T cell receptor beta chains listed next were all sequenced from one sample in a study of shared clonotypes between healthy human individuals. Some clones are missing from TCRdb's copy, which holds only in-frame ones; the method was immunoSEQ multiplex PCR. The sample comprises hundreds of thousands of clones, about 96% of which are singletons, and less than 0.13% rests with the top ten. Naive CD8 cells lacked CD45RO and underwent positive selection for CCR7, leaving out terminally differentiated effector memory CD45RA+ cells. Sample: naive CD8+ T cells sorted from blood. The receptors originated from a woman younger than 45 in good health.

J is TRBJ2-3 and V is TRBV7-8; 8 bases agree with TRBD2. The CDR3 is made up of 16 amino acids. Germline lookup yields CDR1 SGHVS and CDR2 FQNEAQ. Trimming took 3 bases from V and 5 from J; bases not matched to a gene: 10. The CDR3 is CASSFGLADGGDTQYF. The CDR3, as DNA: TGTGCCAGCAGCTTCGGACTAGCAGACGGCGGAGATACGCAGTATTTT.

Of note for this clone: Other DNA sequences in the sample encode the same CDR3. The rearrangement joins TRBV2 to TRBJ2-7; D remains ambiguous. CDR1 is SNHLY, CDR2 FYNNEI, per germline. The CDR3 spans 13 residues. Between the trimmed V and J ends, which lost 1 base and 0 bases, there was a span of 4 bases. The CDR3 is CASSEGSSYEQYF. In DNA form, the CDR3 reads TGTGCCAGCAGTGAAGGCAGCTCCTACGAGCAGTACTTC.

The chain couples TRBV9 to TRBJ2-7; D ambiguous. Germline values: CDR1 SGDLS, CDR2 YYNGEE. This CDR3 region has 14 residues. Trimming shortened V by 0 bases and J by 5 bases, and 12 bases separated the two germline ends. The CDR3 protein is CASSVGFSGNEQYF. The CDR3 DNA is TGTGCCAGCAGCGTAGGGTTTTCCGGAAACGAGCAGTACTTC.

The chain combines TRBV7-9 with TRBJ2-1, with 8 bases fitting TRBD2. J lost 9 bases, V lost 4 bases, and 17 bases had no gene match. The CDR3 length is 17 residues. From germline, CDR1 is SEHNR and CDR2 FQNEAQ (reference sequence). The DNA of the CDR3 is TGTGCCAGCAGCTATCCGGGAGGGTCCCCCCTCAATGCTGAGCAGTTCTTC. As protein: CASSYPGGSPLNAEQFF.

The CDR3 DNA follows: TGCAGCGTTAAGGACAGGGAATACAATGAGCAGTTCTTC. Protein product: CSVKDREYNEQFF. This chain connects TRBV29-1 to TRBJ2-1; 8 nucleotides line up with TRBD1. This CDR3 spans 13 amino acids. V trimming: 5 bases; J trimming: 4 bases; junction bases outside the gene matches: 4. The germline gives CDR1 SQVTM, CDR2 ANQGSEA.

This chain links TRBV4-1 with TRBJ1-1, with TRBD1 as a possible D gene (5 bases). The CDR3 length is 15 residues. V was shortened by 4 bases and J by 2 bases, with 14 bases between the two germline ends. CDR1 and CDR2 (germline): MGHRA, YSYEKL. The CDR3 DNA is TGCGCCAGCAGCCGGCTGGAGGGGCGTAACACTGAAGCTTTCTTT. Amino acid sequence: CASSRLEGRNTEAFF.

The table lists this clone with a count of one. The chain joins TRBV29-1 to TRBJ2-7; D may be TRBD1 (6 bases). V dropped 3 bases and J dropped 5 bases, with 11 bases sitting between them. Germline-derived CDR1 and CDR2 are SQVTM and ANQGSEA. This CDR3 contains 12 residues. For the CDR3, the DNA is TGCAGCGTTGATCGAGGGGGTCACGAGCAGTACTTC. Its protein is CSVDRGGHEQYF.

The chain joins TRBV13 to TRBJ2-1, with D maybe TRBD1 (5 bases). Germline-derived CDR1 and CDR2 are PRHDT and FYEKMQ (reference sequence). This CDR3 has 15 residues. V shed 3 bases and J shed 2 bases, with 11 bases lying between them. Written as DNA, the CDR3 is TGTGCCAGCAGCTTTGGGGTAGGGGCCTACAATGAGCAGTTCTTC. Residues: CASSFGVGAYNEQFF.

The CDR3: CASSLNHRQNTEAFF. In nucleotides, the CDR3 is TGTGCCAGCAGCTTAAATCACAGGCAGAACACTGAAGCTTTCTTT. This chain uses TRBV7-3 with TRBJ1-1, with D possibly TRBD1 on 5 matching bases. There are 15 residues in the CDR3. Trimming shortened V by 1 base and J by 1 base, and 10 bases separated the two germline ends. Germline CDR1 SGHTA, CDR2 FQGTGA.